This passage covers 24 T cell receptor beta chains from one sample sequenced in a study of blood T cell repertoires in COVID-19. The data were produced by immunoSEQ multiplex PCR, yet TCRdb's version contains in-frame clones alone and is incomplete. The sample contains tens of thousands of clones, approximately 88% of which appear only once. The sample consisted of peripheral blood. These receptor sequences come from a human donor in a cohort sampled during active COVID-19.

This chain uses TRBV9 with TRBJ1-3, with D tentatively TRBD1 (6 bases). The germline gives CDR1 SGDLS, CDR2 YYNGEE. The CDR3 has 17 residues. V lost 0 bases, J lost 2 bases, and 15 bases lay in between. The CDR3 region has the DNA TGTGCCAGCAGCGTAGCAGCCTCGGGGGGCACTGGAAACACCATATATTTT. Amino acid sequence: CASSVAASGGTGNTIYF.

CDR3: CASSLDSNYGYTF. CDR3 coding DNA: TGTGCCAGCAGTTTGGACAGTAACTATGGCTACACCTTC. This chain joins TRBV12-3 or TRBV12-4 and TRBJ1-2; D may be TRBD1 (6 bases). Trimming pared 3 bases from V and 1 base from J, leaving 6 bases between. The CDR3 contains 13 residues.

J is TRBJ2-1 and V is TRBV9; perhaps TRBD2 as D (5 bases). From germline, CDR1 is SGDLS and CDR2 YYNGEE. The CDR3 loop spans 15 amino acids. V shed 0 bases and J shed 2 bases, with 9 bases lying between them. The CDR3 spells CASSVVSGTYNEQFF. CDR3 DNA sequence: TGTGCCAGCAGCGTAGTCAGCGGAACCTACAATGAGCAGTTCTTC.

The chain combines TRBV6-5 with TRBJ2-7; TRBD1 matches 7 bases. Trimming at V came to 5 bases and at J to 2 bases, leaving 6 bases not matched to a gene. Germline CDR1 and CDR2: MNHEY and SVGAGI. The CDR3 has 14 residues. CDR3 coding DNA: TGTGCCAGCAGTATCCCGGGACAGACCTACGAGCAGTACTTC. Translating gives CASSIPGQTYEQYF.

The V and J genes are TRBV27 and TRBJ2-3; 11 bases agree with TRBD2. CDR3 size: 16 residues. Germline values: CDR1 MNHEY, CDR2 SMNVEV (reference sequence). V lost 7 bases and J lost 0; bases outside the gene matches: 6. The CDR3 region has the DNA TGTGCCAGCAATATACTAGCGGGGGCTAGCACAGATACGCAGTATTTT. As protein: CASNILAGASTDTQYF.

The genes are TRBV3-1 (or the pseudogene TRBV3-2) and TRBJ2-7; TRBD1 matches 8 bases. Germline V gene data show CDR1 as LGHDT and CDR2 as YNNKEL (reference sequence). V lost 1 base and J lost 4; bases outside the gene matches: 12. This CDR3 is built from 17 residues. The CDR3 DNA is TGTGCCAGCAGCCAAGCTTTTCTGGACAGGGATCGATACGAGCAGTACTTC. Translation: CASSQAFLDRDRYEQYF.

V gene TRBV6-4 combines with J gene TRBJ2-7; a possible D gene is TRBD2 (5 bases). The germline V and J ends were trimmed by 8 bases and 0 bases, with 11 bases remaining between them. Per the germline V gene, CDR1 is MRHNA and CDR2 is SNTAGT. CDR3 length: 13 amino acids. CDR3 sequence: CASLATSSYEQYF. Here the CDR3 DNA reads TGTGCCAGCTTAGCGACAAGCTCCTACGAGCAGTACTTC.

V gene TRBV21-1 combines with J gene TRBJ2-7; TRBD1 was called by the table and not checked on the DNA. TRBV21-1 is described as a pseudogene. The CDR3 covers 11 residues. The CDR3 DNA is TGTGCCAGCAGCGTCAGGGGACAGCAGTACTTC. Its translation is CASSVRGQQYF.

The chain employs TRBV7-9 and TRBJ1-6; TRBD1 is a possible D gene (6 bases). Trimming took off 6 bases at V and 6 bases at J, with 15 bases between the two ends. Germline V CDR1 and CDR2: SEHNR, FQNEAQ (reference sequence). The CDR3 consists of 15 residues. CDR3 in amino acids: CASSSRQDPNSPLHF. The CDR3 DNA is TGTGCCAGCAGTTCAAGACAGGACCCTAATTCACCCCTCCACTTT. The full variable domain, in which reference TRBV7-9 and TRBJ1-6 provide the parts outside the CDR3, is DTGVSQNPRHKITKRGQNVTFRCDPISEHNRLYWYRQTLGQGPEFLTYFQNEAQLEKSRLLSDRFSAERPKGSFSTLEIQRTEQGDSAMYLCASSSRQDPNSPLHFGNGTRLTVT.

This clone was seen once. The chain carries TRBV7-2 and TRBJ1-1, with a possible D match to TRBD1 (6 bases). The CDR3 has 12 residues. V lost 5 bases, J lost 9 bases, and 13 bases lay in between. In germline, CDR1 is SGHTA, CDR2 FQGNSA. For the CDR3, the DNA is TGTGCCAGCAGCCCGCAATGGGGGCAAGCTTTCTTT. Amino acid sequence: CASSPQWGQAFF.

The chain combines TRBV4-3 with TRBJ1-4; D is uncertain. The germline V gene encodes CDR1 LGHNA and CDR2 YSLEER. The CDR3 is made up of 16 amino acids. Trimming cost V 0 bases and J 0 bases, with 8 bases left between them. CDR3 in amino acids: CASSQDLGATNEKLFF. As DNA, the CDR3 is TGCGCCAGCAGCCAAGATTTAGGAGCAACTAATGAAAAACTGTTTTTT.

The chain joins TRBV27 to TRBJ2-7; TRBD1 aligns across 7 bases. Germline-derived CDR1 and CDR2 are MNHEY and SMNVEV (reference sequence). This CDR3 has 14 amino acids. The J segment lost 6 bases and the V segment lost 5 bases, leaving 10 bases of the junction unmatched. The CDR3 nucleotides are TGTGCCAGCAGTCCTTCGGGACAGTATGGCGAGCAGTACTTC. It specifies CASSPSGQYGEQYF.

This chain links TRBV7-2 with TRBJ1-6; 10 positions agree with TRBD1. The length of the CDR3 is 16 residues. Per the germline V gene, CDR1 is SGHTA and CDR2 is FQGNSA. V shed 4 bases, J shed 6 bases, and the junction held 6 bases outside the gene matches. CDR3 loop: CASSSGQGMFNSPLHF. CDR3 DNA: TGTGCCAGCAGCTCGGGACAGGGGATGTTTAATTCACCCCTCCACTTT.

The gene calls are TRBV4-1 and TRBJ1-1; a possible D gene is TRBD1 (6 bases). With 0 bases removed from V and 2 bases from J, the gap between germline ends came to 16 bases. The CDR3 extends over 17 amino acids. CDR1 and CDR2 from the germline V gene are MGHRA and YSYEKL. As DNA, the CDR3 is TGCGCCAGCAGCCAAGATAATCTTAGGGGGGGAAACACTGAAGCTTTCTTT. This translates into CASSQDNLRGGNTEAFF.

This rearrangement joins TRBV7-2 to TRBJ1-1; 7 nucleotides agree with TRBD1. V lost 4 bases, J lost 4 bases, and 6 bases stayed unmatched. Per the germline V gene, CDR1 is SGHTA and CDR2 is FQGNSA. CDR3 length: 14 residues. The CDR3: CASSYGQVLTEAFF. CDR3 in DNA: TGTGCCAGCAGCTACGGACAGGTCCTCACTGAAGCTTTCTTT.

This chain links TRBV11-2 with TRBJ1-1; D call uncertain. The CDR3 sequence is 14 residues long. The germline CDR1 and CDR2 sequences are SGHAT and FQNNGV. V lost 4 bases and J 8 bases, leaving 17 bases between the germline ends. The CDR3 bases are TGTGCCAGCAGCTCGGCAGGTCGGGGATCCGAAGCTTTCTTT. It specifies CASSSAGRGSEAFF. Variable domain in full (rest from reference TRBV11-2 and TRBJ1-1): EAGVAQSPRYKIIEKRQSVAFWCNPISGHATLYWYQQILGQGPKLLIQFQNNGVVDDSQLPKDRFSAERLKGVDSTLKIQPAKLEDSAVYLCASSSAGRGSEAFFGQGTRLTVV.

This clone was seen a single time. The CDR3 loop reads CASSRTFMNTEAFF. The CDR3 DNA reads TGTGCCAGCAGCCGTACTTTCATGAACACTGAAGCTTTCTTT. The V gene is TRBV7-9, the J gene TRBJ1-1; no definite D call. From germline, CDR1 is SEHNR and CDR2 FQNEAQ (reference sequence). The CDR3 consists of 14 residues. Trimming removed 5 bases from V and 0 bases from J, with 10 bases in between.

The chain links TRBV5-1 to TRBJ1-1; 11 bases map to TRBD1. The germline CDR1 and CDR2 sequences are SGHRS and YFSETQ. V lost 4 bases to trimming and J lost 4 bases; unmatched junction nucleotides: 3. The CDR3 extends over 14 amino acids. The CDR3 DNA sequence: TGCGCCAGCAGCCCCGGGACAGGGGGCACTGAAGCTTTCTTT. Residues: CASSPGTGGTEAFF.

The CDR3 here is CASSAPWRGNEQYF. The DNA for the CDR3 is TGTGCCAGCAGCGCCCCTTGGCGGGGGAACGAGCAGTACTTC. This chain uses TRBV5-6 with TRBJ2-7; 7 positions match TRBD2. CDR3 length: 14 amino acids. Germline V lookup: CDR1 SGHDT, CDR2 YYEEEE. V trimming: 4 bases; J trimming: 5 bases; junction bases outside the gene matches: 9.

The chain is built from TRBV4-2 and TRBJ2-7, with 10 nucleotides matching TRBD2. Losses at the gene ends were 7 bases for V and 1 base for J; bases not matched to a gene: 10. This CDR3 has 16 residues. CDR1 is LGHNA, CDR2 YNFKEQ, per germline. CDR3 nucleotide sequence: TGTGCCAGCAAACCAAGTCGACTAGCGGGTTCCTACGAGCAGTACTTC. It specifies CASKPSRLAGSYEQYF.

This clone turned up a few times. The chain combines TRBV2 with TRBJ1-1, with 7 nucleotides matching TRBD1. Per germline, CDR1 SNHLY and CDR2 FYNNEI. CDR3 length equals 14 residues. V trimming: 7 bases; J trimming: 2 bases; junction bases outside the gene matches: 7. CDR3 nucleotides: TGTGCCAGCACGGGACAGCTTCTCAACACTGAAGCTTTCTTT. This gives the protein CASTGQLLNTEAFF.

The chain couples TRBV25-1 to TRBJ1-2, with 7 bases matching TRBD1. The germline V gene encodes CDR1 MGHDK and CDR2 SYGVNS. The CDR3 runs to 18 residues. The V and J ends lost 3 bases and 2 bases, in that order; junction bases with no gene match: 15. CDR3 protein: CASSDDKTGILPNYGYTF. The DNA for the CDR3 is TGTGCCAGCAGTGACGACAAGACAGGGATCCTACCCAACTATGGCTACACCTTC.

This chain uses TRBV5-1 with TRBJ2-5; D is perhaps TRBD1 (5 bases). Germline CDR1 and CDR2: SGHRS and YFSETQ. The CDR3 totals 18 residues. V was cut by 0 bases and J by 5 bases, with 23 bases left in between. CDR3 region: CASSLGMGQGQVEETQYF. The DNA of the CDR3 is TGCGCCAGCAGCTTGGGGATGGGGCAGGGTCAAGTGGAGGAGACCCAGTACTTC. The full variable domain, its missing parts supplied by reference TRBV5-1 and TRBJ2-5, is KAGVTQTPRYLIKTRGQQVTLSCSPISGHRSVSWYQQTPGQGLQFLFEYFSETQRNKGNFPGRFSGRQFSNSRSEMNVSTLELGDSALYLCASSLGMGQGQVEETQYFGPGTRLLVL.

J is TRBJ2-3 and V is TRBV6-6, with D possibly TRBD1 on 6 matching bases. The CDR3 totals 15 residues. V was shortened by 2 bases and J by 3 bases, with 12 bases between the two germline ends. The V gene's germline CDR1 is MNHNY and CDR2 SVGAGI (reference sequence). CDR3 region: CASSYGTGRTDTQYF. The CDR3 DNA follows: TGTGCCAGCAGTTACGGAACAGGGAGAACAGATACGCAGTATTTT.